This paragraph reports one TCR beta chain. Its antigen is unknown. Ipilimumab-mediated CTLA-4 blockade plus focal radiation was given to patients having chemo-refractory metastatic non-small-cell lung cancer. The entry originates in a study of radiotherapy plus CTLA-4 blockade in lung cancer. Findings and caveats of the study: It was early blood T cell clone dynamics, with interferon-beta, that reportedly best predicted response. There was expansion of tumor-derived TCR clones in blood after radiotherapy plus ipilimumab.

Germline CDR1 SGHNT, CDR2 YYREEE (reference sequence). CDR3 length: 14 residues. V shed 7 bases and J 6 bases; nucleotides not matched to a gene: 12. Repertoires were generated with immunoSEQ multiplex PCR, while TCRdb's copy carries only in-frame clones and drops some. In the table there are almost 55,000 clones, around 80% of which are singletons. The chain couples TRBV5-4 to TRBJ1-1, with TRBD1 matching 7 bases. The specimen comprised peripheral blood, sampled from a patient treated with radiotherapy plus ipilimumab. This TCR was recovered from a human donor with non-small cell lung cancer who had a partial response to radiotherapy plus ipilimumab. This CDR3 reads CASRKGGEVAEAFF. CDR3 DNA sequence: TGTGCCAGCCGTAAAGGGGGCGAGGTAGCTGAAGCTTTCTTT.